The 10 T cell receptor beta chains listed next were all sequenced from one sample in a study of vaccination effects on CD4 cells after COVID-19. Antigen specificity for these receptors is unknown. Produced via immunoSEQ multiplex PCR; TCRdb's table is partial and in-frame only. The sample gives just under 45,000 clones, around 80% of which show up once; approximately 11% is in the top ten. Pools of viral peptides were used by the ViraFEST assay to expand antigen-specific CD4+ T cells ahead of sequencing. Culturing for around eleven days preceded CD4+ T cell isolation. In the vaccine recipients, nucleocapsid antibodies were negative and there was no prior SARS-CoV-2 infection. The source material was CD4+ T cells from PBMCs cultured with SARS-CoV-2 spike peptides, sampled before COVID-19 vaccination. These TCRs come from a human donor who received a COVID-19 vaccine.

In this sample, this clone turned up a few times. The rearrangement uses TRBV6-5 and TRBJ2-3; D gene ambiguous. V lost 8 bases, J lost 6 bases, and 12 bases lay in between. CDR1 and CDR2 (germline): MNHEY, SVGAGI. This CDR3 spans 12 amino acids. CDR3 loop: CASGQVSDTQYF. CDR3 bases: TGTGCCAGCGGGCAGGTCTCCGATACGCAGTATTTT.

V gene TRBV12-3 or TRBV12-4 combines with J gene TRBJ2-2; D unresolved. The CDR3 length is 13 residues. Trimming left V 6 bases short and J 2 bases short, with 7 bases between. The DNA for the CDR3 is TGTGCCAGCAGCCCCCAAAACACCGGGGAGCTGTTTTTT. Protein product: CASSPQNTGELFF.

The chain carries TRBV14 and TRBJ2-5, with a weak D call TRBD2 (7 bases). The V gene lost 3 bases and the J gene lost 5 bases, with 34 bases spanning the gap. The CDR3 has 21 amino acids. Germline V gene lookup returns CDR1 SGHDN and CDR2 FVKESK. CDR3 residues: CASSHPYRIGGALVSMETQYF. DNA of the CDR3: TGTGCCAGCAGCCACCCCTACAGAATAGGGGGGGCATTAGTTTCGATGGAGACCCAGTACTTC.

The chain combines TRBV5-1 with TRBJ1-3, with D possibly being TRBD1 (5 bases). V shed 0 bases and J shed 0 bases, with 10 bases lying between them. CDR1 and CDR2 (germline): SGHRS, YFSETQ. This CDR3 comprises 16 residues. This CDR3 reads CASSLATGDSGNTIYF. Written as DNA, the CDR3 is TGCGCCAGCAGCTTGGCTACGGGGGACTCTGGAAACACCATATATTTT.

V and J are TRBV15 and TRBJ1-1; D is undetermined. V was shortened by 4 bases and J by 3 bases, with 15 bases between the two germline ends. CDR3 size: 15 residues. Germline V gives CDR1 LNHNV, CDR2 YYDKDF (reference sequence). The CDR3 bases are TGTGCCACCAGCACGGGCAGGTCGCGGGACACTGAAGCTTTCTTT. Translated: CATSTGRSRDTEAFF.

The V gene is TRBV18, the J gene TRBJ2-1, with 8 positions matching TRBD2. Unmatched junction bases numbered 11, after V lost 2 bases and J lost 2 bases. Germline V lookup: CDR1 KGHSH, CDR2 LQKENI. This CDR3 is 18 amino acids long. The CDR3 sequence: CASSPYGLAFPAYNEQFF. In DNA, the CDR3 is TGTGCCAGCTCACCATACGGACTAGCTTTCCCGGCCTACAATGAGCAGTTCTTC.

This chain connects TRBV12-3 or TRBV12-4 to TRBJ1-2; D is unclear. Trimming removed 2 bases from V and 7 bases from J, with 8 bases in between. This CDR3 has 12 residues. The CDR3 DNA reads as TGTGCCAGCAGTTTAAATACAGTTGGCTACACCTTC. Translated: CASSLNTVGYTF.

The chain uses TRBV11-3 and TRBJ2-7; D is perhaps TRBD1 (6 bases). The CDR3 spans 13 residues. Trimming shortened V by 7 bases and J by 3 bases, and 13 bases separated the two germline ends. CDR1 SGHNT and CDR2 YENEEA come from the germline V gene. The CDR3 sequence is CASNSTGYYEQYV. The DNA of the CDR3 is TGTGCCAGCAACTCGACAGGTTACTACGAGCAGTACGTC.

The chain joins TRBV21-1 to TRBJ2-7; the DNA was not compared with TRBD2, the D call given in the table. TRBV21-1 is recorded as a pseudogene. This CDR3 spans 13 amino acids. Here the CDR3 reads CASSKAFIYEQYV. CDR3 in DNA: TGTGCCAGCAGCAAAGCGTTTATTTACGAGCAGTACGTC.

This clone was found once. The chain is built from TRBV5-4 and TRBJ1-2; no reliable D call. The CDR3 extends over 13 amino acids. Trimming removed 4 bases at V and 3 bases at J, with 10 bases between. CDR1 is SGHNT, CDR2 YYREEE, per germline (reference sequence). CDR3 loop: CASSPDTYYGYTF. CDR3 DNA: TGTGCCAGCAGCCCCGACACGTACTATGGCTACACCTTC.